Listed below are T cell receptor beta chains from one sample, sequenced in a study of CD8 T cells in seronegative destructive rheumatoid arthritis. This table comes from immunoSEQ multiplex PCR, and its TCRdb copy is limited to in-frame clones, with some not included. The profile shows approximately 4,100 clones, under 80% of them singletons. Source material: CD8+ T cells from blood. These receptors all come from a woman aged 50-75 years with seronegative destructive rheumatoid arthritis. Both conserved end residues are part of each CDR3. A D gene is named only where the DNA matches it firmly. Clone size is given for some rows only: seen once, a few or many times, or a class if the clone is expanded.

TRBV2	TRBJ2-1	.	.	CASKTGLYNEQFF	TGTGCCAGCAAAACAGGGCTATACAATGAGCAGTTCTTC
TRBV2	TRBJ1-5	TRBD1	.	CASRGQANQPQHF	TGTGCCAGCAGGGGACAGGCCAATCAGCCCCAGCATTTT
TRBV4-1	TRBJ1-1	.	few	CASSQAPRTEAFF	TGCGCCAGCAGCCAAGCCCCGCGCACTGAAGCTTTCTTT
TRBV6-1	TRBJ1-3	.	few	CASKTSPGSGNTIYF	TGTGCCAGCAAGACTTCTCCCGGCTCTGGAAACACCATATATTTT
TRBV4-1	TRBJ2-7	.	once	CASSQNTGSYEQYF	TGCGCCAGCAGCCAAAATACAGGATCCTACGAGCAGTACTTC
TRBV7-9	TRBJ2-5	.	hyperexpanded	CASSLELSVQETQYF	TGTGCCAGCAGCTTAGAGTTGAGTGTCCAAGAGACCCAGTACTTC
TRBV19	TRBJ2-7	TRBD1	.	CASSMGPGTGVYEQYF	TGTGCCAGTAGTATGGGACCGGGGACAGGGGTGTACGAGCAGTACTTC
TRBV11-3	TRBJ2-3	TRBD2	.	CASSRRSGGNTDTQYF	TGTGCCAGCAGTCGCCGAAGCGGGGGCAACACAGATACGCAGTATTTT
TRBV27	TRBJ1-1	TRBD1	.	CASGQSGLNTEAFF	TGTGCCTCGGGACAGTCGGGGTTGAACACTGAAGCTTTCTTT
TRBV5-8	TRBJ2-7	TRBD1	medium-sized	CASRSGQGDEQYF	TGTGCCAGCAGGTCCGGACAGGGTGACGAGCAGTACTTC
TRBV6-5	TRBJ2-3	TRBD1	.	CASSPRDRPRDTQYF	TGTGCCAGCAGTCCCAGGGACAGGCCGAGGGATACGCAGTATTTT
TRBV9	TRBJ1-2	TRBD1	.	CASRAQGAGYGYTF	TGTGCCAGCAGAGCCCAGGGGGCGGGCTATGGCTACACCTTC
TRBV7-6	TRBJ1-1	.	.	CASSPGLGTEAFF	TGTGCCAGCAGCCCCGGGTTAGGCACTGAAGCTTTCTTT
TRBV6-5	TRBJ2-7	.	.	CASSYGLNEQYF	TGTGCCAGCAGTTACGGACTTAACGAGCAGTACTTC
TRBV14	TRBJ2-2	TRBD1	.	CASSPRQGPNTGELFF	TGTGCCAGCAGCCCGAGACAGGGGCCGAACACCGGGGAGCTGTTTTTT
TRBV13	TRBJ2-7	.	.	CASSRGTYEQYF	TGTGCCAGCAGCAGGGGGACCTACGAGCAGTACTTC
TRBV9	TRBJ1-1	.	large	CASSVGLMNTEAFF	TGTGCCAGCAGCGTAGGACTGATGAACACTGAAGCTTTCTTT
TRBV25-1	TRBJ2-5	TRBD2	.	CASSDPGGGRGSETQYF	TGTGCCAGCAGTGACCCCGGGGGGGGGCGCGGGTCGGAGACCCAGTACTTC
TRBV27	TRBJ2-1	TRBD1	.	CASSDGTGANNEQFF	TGTGCCAGCAGCGACGGGACAGGGGCTAACAATGAGCAGTTCTTC
TRBV20-1	TRBJ2-3	.	.	CSALIEDTQYF	TGCAGTGCTCTTATCGAGGATACGCAGTATTTT
TRBV6-6	TRBJ2-1	.	.	CASSYSGNEQFF	TGTGCCAGCAGTTACAGCGGCAATGAGCAGTTCTTC
TRBV5-1	TRBJ2-7	TRBD1	.	CASSLEAGGYDEQYF	TGCGCCAGCAGCTTGGAAGCAGGGGGCTACGACGAGCAGTACTTC
TRBV11-3	TRBJ2-3	.	.	CASSLPGADTQYF	TGTGCCAGCAGCTTGCCAGGGGCAGATACGCAGTATTTT
TRBV2	TRBJ1-6	.	few	CASSRGHPGSYNSPLHF	TGTGCCAGCAGTAGGGGACACCCAGGCTCCTATAATTCACCCCTCCACTTT
TRBV29-1	TRBJ2-2	TRBD1	.	CSVWGARGPDGGELFF	TGCAGCGTTTGGGGTGCCAGGGGGCCGGATGGCGGGGAGCTGTTTTTT
TRBV6-5	TRBJ2-5	TRBD1	.	CASSYFQGAETQYF	TGTGCCAGCAGTTACTTCCAGGGGGCTGAGACCCAGTACTTC
TRBV18	TRBJ2-6	TRBD1	medium-sized	CASSRGDRPNVLTF	TGTGCCAGCTCACGTGGGGACAGACCCAACGTCCTGACTTTC
TRBV6-5	TRBJ1-6	.	.	CASSSDGSSYNSPLHF	TGTGCCAGCAGTTCCGATGGGAGCTCCTATAATTCACCCCTCCACTTT
TRBV5-1	TRBJ2-7	TRBD1	.	CASSSGTELYEQYF	TGCGCCAGCAGCTCAGGGACAGAACTGTACGAGCAGTACTTC
TRBV4-1	TRBJ1-5	TRBD1	.	CASSQPGTGGLGGNQPQHF	TGCGCCAGCAGCCAGCCCGGGACAGGGGGCTTGGGCGGCAATCAGCCCCAGCATTTT
TRBV12-1	TRBJ2-7	.	.	CASIRTGSSYEQYF	TGTGCCAGCATCCGGACGGGGAGCTCCTACGAGCAGTACTTC
TRBV11-2	TRBJ1-5	TRBD1	.	CASSLLGGGNQPQHF	TGTGCCAGCAGCTTACTAGGGGGCGGCAATCAGCCCCAGCATTTT
TRBV10-3	TRBJ1-5	TRBD1	.	CAIGTGDSNQPQHF	TGTGCCATCGGTACAGGGGATAGCAATCAGCCCCAGCATTTT
TRBV9	TRBJ1-2	.	.	CASSGLQGPYGYTF	TGTGCCAGCAGCGGATTACAGGGTCCCTATGGCTACACCTTC
TRBV7-6	TRBJ2-1	TRBD2	.	CASSSTSGQHEQFF	TGTGCCAGCAGCTCCACTAGCGGACAACATGAGCAGTTCTTC
TRBV6-5	TRBJ2-1	.	.	CASSASREGYNEQFF	TGTGCCAGCAGTGCCTCCCGGGAAGGTTACAATGAGCAGTTCTTC